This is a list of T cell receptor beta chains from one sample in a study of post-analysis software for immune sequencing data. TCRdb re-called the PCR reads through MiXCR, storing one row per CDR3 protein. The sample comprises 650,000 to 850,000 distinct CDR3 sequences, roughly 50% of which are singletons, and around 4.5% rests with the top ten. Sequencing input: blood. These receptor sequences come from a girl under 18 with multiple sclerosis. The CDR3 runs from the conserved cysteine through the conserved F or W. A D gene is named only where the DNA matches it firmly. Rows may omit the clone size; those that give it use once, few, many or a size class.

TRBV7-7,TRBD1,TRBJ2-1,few,TGTGCCAGCAGCTTGACAGGGGGCGCCTCCTACAATGAGCAGTTCTTC,CASSLTGGASYNEQFF
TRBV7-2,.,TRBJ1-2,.,TGTGCCAGCAGCTTAGGCGGGACGTACACCTTC,CASSLGGTYTF
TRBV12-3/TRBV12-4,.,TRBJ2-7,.,TGTGCCAGCAGTTCCCTGACACGCGAGCAGTACTTC,CASSSLTREQYF
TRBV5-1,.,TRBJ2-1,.,TGCGCCAGCAGCCCCGGGCCCAGGCCTATGGGTTACAATGAGCAGTTCTTC,CASSPGPRPMGYNEQFF
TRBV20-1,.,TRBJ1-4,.,TGCAGTGCTAGAGAGCAGGGGAGGAGTGAAAAACTGTTTTTT,CSAREQGRSEKLFF
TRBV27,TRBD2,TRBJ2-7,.,TGTGCCAGCAGTTCTAGCGGGAGGGCCGGCGAGCAGTACTTC,CASSSSGRAGEQYF
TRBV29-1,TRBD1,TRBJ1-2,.,TGCAGCGTTGAGTTCGCGACAGGGTTCCGGACGTACACCTTC,CSVEFATGFRTYTF
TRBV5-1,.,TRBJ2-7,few,TGCGCCAGCAGCTTGGCTACGGAAGGCTACGAGCAGTACTTC,CASSLATEGYEQYF
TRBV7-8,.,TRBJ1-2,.,TGTGCCAGCAGCTTAGCGGTGGCAGGGCCCAGTTATGGCTACACCTTC,CASSLAVAGPSYGYTF
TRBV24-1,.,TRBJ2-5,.,TGTGCCACCAGTGATCCGAGGGGGGGACAAGAGACCCAGTACTTC,CATSDPRGGQETQYF
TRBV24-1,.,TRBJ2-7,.,TGTGCCACCAGTGACCCGAACGAGGACGAGCAGTACTTC,CATSDPNEDEQYF
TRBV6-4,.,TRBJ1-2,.,TGTGCCAGCAGTGACTCCCCAGGGATTAACTATGGCTACACCTTC,CASSDSPGINYGYTF
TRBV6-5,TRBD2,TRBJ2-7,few,TGTGCCAGCAGTACGGGACTACCACCCTACGAGCAGTACTTC,CASSTGLPPYEQYF
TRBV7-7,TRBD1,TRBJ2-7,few,TGTGCTAGCAGCTCGGACAGGGCCCACGAGCAGTACTTC,CASSSDRAHEQYF
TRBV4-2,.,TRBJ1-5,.,TGTGCCAGCAGCCAAGATCACGGAGGGGGCAATCAGCCCCAGCATTTT,CASSQDHGGGNQPQHF
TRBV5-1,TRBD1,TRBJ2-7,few,TGCGCCAGCAGCTTGGCCTCAGGGGGCGGATACGAGCAGTACTTC,CASSLASGGGYEQYF
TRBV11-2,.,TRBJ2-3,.,TGTGCCAGCAGCCCGGGGGCGGGAGCCACAGATACGCAGTATTTT,CASSPGAGATDTQYF